This T cell receptor (beta chain) was profiled in a study of post-analysis software for immune sequencing data. Incorporated into the TCR beta cDNA libraries were unique molecular identifiers, which served to reduce PCR and sequencing biases. Input amounts of roughly 0.9 to 10 million T cells were used. These gave about 500,000 cDNA molecules, so each molecule approximated one T cell. TCRdb used MiXCR to reprocess the PCR reads, holding one entry per CDR3 protein. The sample has roughly 700,000 distinct CDR3 sequences; around 27% are singletons. The CDR3 length is 14 residues. Study findings and constraints: Normalized Chao1 diversity in multiple sclerosis patients fell significantly below that of controls. Among roughly five TRBV segments more frequent in patients than controls were TRBV5-6, TRBV5-1 and TRBV20-1. Batch-mates among the samples co-clustered strongly by F measure.

This clonotype turned up a few times. Its antigen remains unknown. The clonotype comes from a girl aged 10 to 17 with multiple sclerosis. The sequenced material came from blood. This chain uses TRBV12-2 with TRBJ2-5; the DNA was not compared with TRBD2, the D call given in the table. TRBV12-2 is a recognized pseudogene. CDR3 protein: CASRPSHWCETQYF. The CDR3 DNA is TGTGCAAGTCGCCCCTCGCATTGGTGCGAGACCCAGTACTTC.